Reported below is one T cell receptor (beta chain). Only a few counts were recorded for this clonotype. The antigen this receptor binds is unknown. The record has no base qualities; no much larger clone is one base away. This record comes from a study of response to subunit inactivated influenza vaccine (dated by TCRdb to 2016 to 2018). Some background on the complete study: Deep quantitative profiling of the T cell receptor repertoire was used in the study to follow responses to a trivalent subunit inactivated influenza vaccine.

What the study reported, not specific to this receptor: The authors proposed that each seasonal influenza vaccination may bring in only a limited number of new T cells.

The germline V gene (reference sequence) yields LNHDA for CDR1 and SQIVND for CDR2. The trim is 4 bases for V and 0 bases for J, with a gap of 7 bases between the germline ends. The CDR3 goes from the cysteine to the phenylalanine over 15 residues. Only CDR3 DNA is held: 45 bases, read in frame from base 1. Library creation used RT-PCR. For sequencing, an Illumina HiSeq 2500 was employed. Using fastp at Q25 and MiXCR, TCRdb reprocessed the public reads and kept productive beta chains. Identical CDR3 proteins give one entry, which carries the most common genes and DNA. This sample comprises about 520,000 distinct CDR3 sequences, 25% of them detected only once. 1.5% to 2% of the sample is taken by the ten largest.

Specimen: CD4+ T cells sorted from PBMCs, collected 5 days after vaccination. The sequence derives from a man aged 50 to 60 who received an inactivated influenza vaccine. Donor details come from another sample of the same person, matched by shared clones. The rearranged segments are TRBV19 and TRBJ1-6, with an unclear D gene assignment. For the CDR3, the sequence is CASSTRSSYNSPLHF. The DNA reads TGTGCCAGTAGTACACGGAGCTCCTATAATTCACCCCTCCACTTT.